This entry concerns a single T cell receptor (beta chain). This clonotype was detected only a few times. This clone's antigen is unknown. No base quality values were provided; no much bigger clone lies one nucleotide off. The sample belongs to a study of glioma-infiltrating T cells (dated by TCRdb to about 2016). For the wider study: Glioma tissue, non-neoplastic brain tissue and matched peripheral blood mononuclear cells were used as sources from which TCR alpha- and beta-chain repertoires were sequenced. To measure how far tissue and blood T-cell populations diverged, each tissue-infiltrating repertoire was compared against the peripheral blood repertoire of the same patient. The paired cohort was made up of three low-grade glioma patients, 8 or 9 primary glioblastoma patients and three non-glioma patients who contributed non-neoplastic brain tissue. The research as a whole found: Group comparisons were based on small numbers of patients: three non-neoplastic, three low-grade glioma and roughly eight glioblastoma patients. VJ-independent divergence between tissue and blood was lower than expected in non-neoplastic patients but higher than expected in all gliomas, particularly low-grade gliomas. Very few CDR3 sequences were shared between tissue and blood, attributed to high CDR3 diversity and limited sampling.

TCR alpha and beta CDR3 regions were amplified with the iRepertoire nested amplicon-rescue multiplex PCR (arm-PCR) platform from RNA. The input for one-step reverse transcription and amplification was roughly 100-450 ng of either tissue mRNA or PBMC total RNA. Following bead purification, Illumina adapters were added by a secondary multiplex PCR, and libraries between 200 and 400 bp were gel-purified. Libraries carried internal 6-nucleotide barcodes used for demultiplexing. Libraries were sequenced on an Illumina MiSeq with 2x220 or 2x250 nucleotide paired-end reads. The study's processing was this. Paired reads were merged with FLASH 1.2.11 and aligned to the GRCh37 human genome with BWA-MEM before extracting TRA and TRB reads. An IMGT-derived reference of cassette sequences and CDR3 motifs, with pseudogenes included, was used for V and J assignment. Reads were translated in three frames, and productive CDR3s were defined by a C…FGXG motif without stop codons. A clonotype was defined as a unique combination of a V-J cassette pair and a CDR3 amino acid sequence. Filtering of reads was based on Hamming distance, with the threshold set by the sequence error rate of each sample in mapped regions. TCRdb reworked the public reads: Q25 trimming with fastp, MiXCR clone assembly, productive beta chains retained. Each CDR3 protein appears once, grouped with its most common genes and DNA. TCRdb's processing, not the authors' own work, is the source of the V and J calls. The sample table records about 89,000 distinct CDR3 sequences; around 23% of these occur just once. The ten largest account for roughly 7% of the sample.

Between the V and J ends, shortened by 3 bases and 7 bases respectively, the junction contains 12 bases. There are 13 amino acids in the CDR3, from cysteine to phenylalanine inclusive. The entry retains the CDR3 DNA only, 39 bases that are in frame from base 1. The germline V gene (reference sequence) supplies CDR1 LNHDA and CDR2 SQIVND. Sequenced: glioma tissue, nonneoplastic brain tissue, or PBMCs (not recorded which). The clonotype originates from a human donor with low-grade glioma or glioblastoma, undergoing nonglioma brain surgery, or in good health (not recorded which). Here the chain combines TRBV19 and TRBJ2-5; no D gene can be assigned with confidence. The sequenced DNA is TGTGCCAGTAGTATGAAGGTACCTCGGACCCAGTACTTC. The translation is CASSMKVPRTQYF.